This passage covers 28 T cell receptor beta chains from one sample sequenced in a study of blood T cell repertoires in COVID-19. Produced via immunoSEQ multiplex PCR; TCRdb's table is partial and in-frame only. The table records 85,000 to 120,000 clones, 71% of them present only once. The sequenced sample was peripheral blood. The receptors come from a human donor with acute or convalescent COVID-19. The donor label of this sample is uncertain.

The rearrangement joins TRBV19 to TRBJ1-2, with a tentative D call TRBD1 (5 bases). V gave up 7 bases and J gave up 0 bases, with 12 bases separating them. CDR1 and CDR2 (germline): LNHDA, SQIVND (reference sequence). This CDR3 has 14 residues. CDR3 in DNA: TGTGCCAGTAAAAAGCGGGGGACTAACTATGGCTACACCTTC. This codes for CASKKRGTNYGYTF.

This clone came up a few times. The chain links TRBV11-2 to TRBJ2-1; D gene ambiguous. Germline CDR1 reads SGHAT; CDR2 reads FQNNGV. Trimming stripped 1 base from V and 0 bases from J, with 19 bases between. This CDR3 contains 19 residues. The CDR3 here is CASSLVSSVLTVSYNEQFF. Written as DNA, the CDR3 is TGTGCCAGCAGCTTAGTCAGTTCGGTTCTCACAGTCTCCTACAATGAGCAGTTCTTC. The entire variable domain, with the rest obtained from reference TRBV11-2 and TRBJ2-1, is as follows: EAGVAQSPRYKIIEKRQSVAFWCNPISGHATLYWYQQILGQGPKLLIQFQNNGVVDDSQLPKDRFSAERLKGVDSTLKIQPAKLEDSAVYLCASSLVSSVLTVSYNEQFFGPGTRLTVL.

This chain uses TRBV28 with TRBJ1-6, with D perhaps matching TRBD1 (6 bases). The V gene's germline CDR1 is MDHEN and CDR2 SYDVKM. This CDR3 comprises 14 residues. Trimming pared 4 bases from V and 7 bases from J, leaving 11 bases between. CDR3 DNA: TGTGCCAGCAGTTCATCAGGGGAAAATTCACCCCTCCACTTT. This codes for CASSSSGENSPLHF. Together with reference TRBV28 and TRBJ1-6, the CDR3 gives the full variable domain: DVKVTQSSRYLVKRTGEKVFLECVQDMDHENMFWYRQDPGLGLRLIYFSYDVKMKEKGDIPEGYSVSREKKERFSLILESASTNQTSMYLCASSSSGENSPLHFGNGTRLTVT.

The chain carries TRBV6-5 and TRBJ2-2; 8 bases fit TRBD1. Germline CDR1 MNHEY, CDR2 SVGAGI. Germline trimming cut 0 bases from V and 8 bases from J; bases unmatched to any gene: 8. This CDR3 region has 16 residues. CDR3 amino acids: CASSYSKVRGPGELFF. CDR3 in DNA: TGTGCCAGCAGTTACTCGAAGGTCAGGGGGCCTGGGGAGCTGTTTTTT.

The V and J genes are TRBV11-2 and TRBJ2-5; TRBD2 matches at 12 bases. V trimming: 3 bases; J trimming: 5 bases; junction bases outside the gene matches: 7. In germline, CDR1 is SGHAT, CDR2 FQNNGV. This CDR3 has 16 residues. The CDR3 sequence: CASSFLTSGGTETQYF. The CDR3 bases are TGTGCCAGCAGCTTTTTAACTAGCGGGGGGACGGAGACCCAGTACTTC.

Concerning this clone itself: At one of its ends the junction is not consistent with the germline gene, which may arise from a read error. This chain connects TRBV7-6 to TRBJ1-3; 7 positions match TRBD1. CDR3 length: 13 residues. Germline V gene data show CDR1 as SGHVS and CDR2 as FNYEAQ. CDR3: CASSLGGGGSTIF. The CDR3 DNA reads TGTGCCAGCAGCTTAGGAGGAGGGGGCTCGACCATTTTT.

This chain connects TRBV4-1 to TRBJ2-2; 10 bases fit TRBD2. V lost 2 bases and J lost 5; bases outside the gene matches: 8. CDR1 and CDR2 from the germline V gene are MGHRA and YSYEKL. CDR3 size: 17 residues. This CDR3 is CASSQPSGGAPTGELFF. The DNA for the CDR3 is TGCGCCAGCAGCCAACCCAGCGGGGGGGCCCCAACCGGGGAGCTGTTTTTT.

The chain carries TRBV2 and TRBJ2-4; 9 nucleotides match TRBD1. From germline, CDR1 is SNHLY and CDR2 FYNNEI. V lost 6 bases, J lost 2 bases, and 8 bases stayed unmatched. This CDR3 is 16 amino acids long. The DNA of the CDR3 is TGTGCCAGCAGAAGCACAGGGGGCAGTACCAAAAACATTCAGTACTTC. The encoded protein is CASRSTGGSTKNIQYF.

There are a few counts of this clone. This chain joins TRBV9 and TRBJ1-2, with D possibly TRBD1 on 5 matching bases. CDR1 SGDLS and CDR2 YYNGEE come from the germline V gene. CDR3 length: 13 amino acids. Trimming removed 4 bases from V and 7 bases from J, with 14 bases in between. This CDR3 is CASSRGPVGGYTF. The CDR3 DNA is TGTGCCAGCAGCAGGGGTCCCGTGGGTGGCTACACCTTC.

The chain joins TRBV29-1 to TRBJ1-1; TRBD1 matches 7 bases. V lost 7 bases, J lost 5 bases, and 7 bases stayed unmatched. This CDR3 is built from 12 residues. Germline assignment: CDR1 SQVTM and CDR2 ANQGSEA. CDR3 loop: CSAKQGRTEAFF. The CDR3 DNA follows: TGCAGCGCCAAACAGGGGCGGACTGAAGCTTTCTTT.

J is TRBJ1-2 and V is TRBV20-1, with D perhaps TRBD1 (6 bases). V was clipped by 3 bases and J by 4 bases, with 9 bases between them. Germline values: CDR1 DFQATT, CDR2 SNEGSKA (reference sequence). This CDR3 region has 12 residues. CDR3 nucleotide sequence: TGCAGTGCTAGTGACAGGCCCTATGGCTACACCTTC. Translation: CSASDRPYGYTF.

The chain joins TRBV29-1 to TRBJ1-4; perhaps TRBD1 as D (6 bases). CDR3 length: 14 amino acids. V dropped 6 bases and J dropped 6 bases, with 17 bases sitting between them. In germline, CDR1 is SQVTM, CDR2 ANQGSEA. The CDR3 spells CSVRRGGADEKLFF. The CDR3 DNA sequence: TGCAGCGTCCGAAGGGGGGGAGCAGATGAAAAACTGTTTTTT.

The rearrangement uses TRBV29-1 and TRBJ1-4, with D possibly TRBD1 on 5 matching bases. The CDR3 sequence is 13 residues long. V lost 6 bases to trimming and J lost 7 bases, with 15 bases between them. Germline V CDR1 and CDR2: SQVTM, ANQGSEA. The CDR3 DNA reads as TGCAGCGTCTTAGGGGCCGCGGCTGAAAAACTGTTTTTT. This encodes CSVLGAAAEKLFF. Complete variable domain (other parts from reference TRBV29-1 and TRBJ1-4): SAVISQKPSRDICQRGTSLTIQCQVDSQVTMMFWYRQQPGQSLTLIATANQGSEATYESGFVIDKFPISRPNLTFSTLTVSNMSPEDSSIYLCSVLGAAAEKLFFGSGTQLSVL.

The gene calls are TRBV27 and TRBJ1-5, with TRBD1 identical over 8 bases. This CDR3 is 13 amino acids long. Germline assignment: CDR1 MNHEY and CDR2 SMNVEV (reference sequence). With 8 bases clipped from V and 8 bases from J, the junction kept 8 bases outside the gene matches. The chain's CDR3 is CASGYRGGEPQHF. The CDR3 DNA reads TGTGCCAGCGGGTACAGGGGGGGGGAGCCCCAGCATTTT.

The V gene is TRBV9, the J gene TRBJ1-1; D remains unclear. This CDR3 region has 14 residues. Germline lookup yields CDR1 SGDLS and CDR2 YYNGEE. V lost 0 bases and J lost 8, with 14 bases in between. CDR3 residues: CASSVVPGGVEAFF. CDR3 sequence (DNA): TGTGCCAGCAGCGTAGTTCCCGGTGGAGTCGAAGCTTTCTTT.

This chain connects TRBV18 to TRBJ2-1; D gene uncertain. Trimming left V 0 bases short and J 5 bases short, with 8 bases between. CDR1 is KGHSH, CDR2 LQKENI, per germline. The CDR3 totals 14 residues. Here the CDR3 reads CASSPPSQNNEQFF. CDR3 sequence (DNA): TGTGCCAGCTCACCACCGTCACAGAACAATGAGCAGTTCTTC.

The chain combines TRBV7-2 with TRBJ2-5, with TRBD1 identical over 8 bases. V dropped 0 bases and J dropped 5; count of bases not matched to a gene: 8. Per germline, CDR1 SGHTA and CDR2 FQGNSA. The CDR3 has 16 amino acids. The CDR3 is CASSLAGRGQRETQYF. For the CDR3, the DNA is TGTGCCAGCAGCTTAGCGGGCAGGGGGCAGCGGGAGACCCAGTACTTC.

The chain uses TRBV6-5 and TRBJ2-2; TRBD2 matches at 9 bases. V lost 6 bases to trimming and J lost 0 bases; unmatched junction nucleotides: 2. There are 15 residues in the CDR3. CDR1 is MNHEY and CDR2 is SVGAGI in the germline V gene. The CDR3 here is CASRRLAANTGELFF. The DNA for the CDR3 is TGTGCCAGCAGAAGACTAGCGGCGAACACCGGGGAGCTGTTTTTT.

This rearrangement joins TRBV5-6 to TRBJ2-7; TRBD2 might be the D (6 bases). Germline V lookup: CDR1 SGHDT, CDR2 YYEEEE. V gave up 4 bases and J gave up 4 bases, with 12 bases separating them. This CDR3 is 13 amino acids long. The chain's CDR3 is CASSMLGGYEQYV. The CDR3 coding sequence is TGTGCCAGCAGCATGCTCGGGGGTTACGAGCAGTACGTC.

This rearrangement joins TRBV5-1 to TRBJ2-3; TRBD2 is a possible D gene (6 bases). V was trimmed by 0 bases and J by 6 bases, leaving 17 bases between them. Germline V gives CDR1 SGHRS, CDR2 YFSETQ. This CDR3 comprises 16 residues. CDR3 in amino acids: CASSLEGWGVGDTQYF. The CDR3 DNA reads TGCGCCAGCAGCTTGGAGGGTTGGGGGGTTGGCGATACGCAGTATTTT. The variable domain in full, completed from reference TRBV5-1 and TRBJ2-3, reads KAGVTQTPRYLIKTRGQQVTLSCSPISGHRSVSWYQQTPGQGLQFLFEYFSETQRNKGNFPGRFSGRQFSNSRSEMNVSTLELGDSALYLCASSLEGWGVGDTQYFGPGTRLTVL.

The gene calls are TRBV5-1 and TRBJ2-7; TRBD1 might be the D (5 bases). The CDR3 loop spans 13 amino acids. Deletions cut 0 bases from V and 11 bases from J, with 15 bases between. Germline loops: CDR1 SGHRS, CDR2 YFSETQ. The CDR3 sequence: CASSLDLGQPEYF. The CDR3, as DNA: TGCGCCAGCAGCTTGGATCTGGGGCAGCCGGAGTACTTC.

The V gene is TRBV5-1, the J gene TRBJ2-1; 8 nucleotides match TRBD1. CDR3 length equals 15 residues. The ends lost 4 bases at V and 5 bases at J; junction bases unmatched: 8. From germline, CDR1 is SGHRS and CDR2 YFSETQ. The CDR3 coding sequence is TGCGCCAGCAGCCAGACAGGGGCTCTACACAATGAGCAGTTCTTC. Residues: CASSQTGALHNEQFF.

This clone was seen a few times. This chain connects TRBV19 to TRBJ2-5, with TRBD2 matching over 11 bases. Germline V CDR1 and CDR2: LNHDA, SQIVND (reference sequence). V shed 5 bases, J shed 3 bases, and the junction held 5 bases outside the gene matches. This CDR3 contains 15 residues. CDR3 protein: CASSWASGGKETQYF. CDR3 nucleotide sequence: TGTGCCAGTAGTTGGGCTAGCGGGGGGAAAGAGACCCAGTACTTC.

The chain recombines TRBV6-5 with TRBJ2-1; 9 nucleotides align to TRBD1. This CDR3 is 15 amino acids long. The V and J ends lost 7 bases and 3 bases, in that order; junction bases with no gene match: 7. CDR1 is MNHEY, CDR2 SVGAGI, per germline. The CDR3 bases are TGTGCCAGCACCTACAGGGGGCCTCTCTACAATGAGCAGTTCTTC. Encoded protein: CASTYRGPLYNEQFF.

The chain carries TRBV14 and TRBJ1-3; no firm D call. Germline loops: CDR1 SGHDN, CDR2 FVKESK. This CDR3 has 14 amino acids. V was trimmed by 0 bases and J by 0 bases, leaving 3 bases between them. CDR3 DNA: TGTGCCAGCAGCCAAGACAGCTCTGGAAACACCATATATTTT. Protein: CASSQDSSGNTIYF. Complete variable domain (other parts from reference TRBV14 and TRBJ1-3): EAGVTQFPSHSVIEKGQTVTLRCDPISGHDNLYWYRRVMGKEIKFLLHFVKESKQDESGMPNNRFLAERTGGTYSTLKVQPAELEDSGVYFCASSQDSSGNTIYFGEGSWLTVV.

CDR3 bases: TGTGCCAGCAAACAGGGGCCGGGAAACACCATATATTTT. This gives the protein CASKQGPGNTIYF. The chain carries TRBV6-5 and TRBJ1-3; 7 bases are shared with TRBD1. V was pared by 7 bases and J by 4 bases, with 4 bases of the junction left unmatched. CDR3 length: 13 amino acids. Germline lookup yields CDR1 MNHEY and CDR2 SVGAGI.

The V and J genes are TRBV5-1 and TRBJ2-5, with 7 bases lining up with TRBD2. The V and J ends lost 1 base and 0 bases, in that order; junction bases with no gene match: 9. Germline V gene data show CDR1 as SGHRS and CDR2 as YFSETQ. The CDR3 spans 17 residues. CDR3 in DNA: TGCGCCAGCAGCTTGACGGAAGCGGGGTTGTACCAAGAGACCCAGTACTTC. Translation gives CASSLTEAGLYQETQYF.

This clone was seen only a few times. The chain recombines TRBV12-3 or TRBV12-4 with TRBJ2-5; D is possibly TRBD2 (5 bases). The CDR3 is made up of 13 amino acids. V was clipped by 7 bases and J by 6 bases, with 15 bases between them. In DNA form, the CDR3 reads TGTGCCAGCACCGCGAGGGTAGAGAAGACCCAGTACTTC. Protein sequence: CASTARVEKTQYF.